The sequence of this T cell receptor (beta chain) was determined in a study of vaccination and CD4 T cells after COVID-19. The CDR3 is 14 amino acids. V was clipped by 5 bases and J by 4 bases; unmatched bases: 2. Sequencing of DNA taken from cultured CD4+ T cells relied on the Oncomine TCR Beta short-read assay. MiXCR was run by TCRdb on the PCR reads, yielding one entry per CDR3 protein. The profile shows around 17,000 distinct CDR3 sequences, over 45% of them singletons. About this clonotype: What it binds is not known.

As to treatment: approximately nine-day PBMC culture with coronavirus spike peptide pools or control peptides (ViraFEST assay). The material sequenced was CD4+ T cells from blood, cultured in vitro. The receptor comes from a human donor who had recovered from COVID-19. The rearrangement joins TRBV12-3 or TRBV12-4 to TRBJ2-1, with 10 bases that match TRBD2. The CDR3 loop reads CASSRTSGYNEQFF. The CDR3 bases are TGTGCCAGCAGTAGGACTAGCGGATACAATGAGCAGTTCTTC.